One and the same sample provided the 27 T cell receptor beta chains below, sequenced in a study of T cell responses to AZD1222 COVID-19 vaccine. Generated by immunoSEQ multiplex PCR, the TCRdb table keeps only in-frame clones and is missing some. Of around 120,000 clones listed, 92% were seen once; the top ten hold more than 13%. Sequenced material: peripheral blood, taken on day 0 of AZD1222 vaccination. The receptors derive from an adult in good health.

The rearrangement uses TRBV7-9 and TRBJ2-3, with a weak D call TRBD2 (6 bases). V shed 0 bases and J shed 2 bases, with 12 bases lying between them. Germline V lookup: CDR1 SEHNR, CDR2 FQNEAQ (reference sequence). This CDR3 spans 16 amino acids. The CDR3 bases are TGTGCCAGCAGCTTAGCCGGGACTTCGAACACAGATACGCAGTATTTT. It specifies CASSLAGTSNTDTQYF.

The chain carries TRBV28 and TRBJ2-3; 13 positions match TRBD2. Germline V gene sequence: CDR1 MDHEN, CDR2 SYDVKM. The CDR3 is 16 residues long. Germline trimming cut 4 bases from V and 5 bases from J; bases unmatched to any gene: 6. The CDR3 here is CASSSPGTSGVDTQYF. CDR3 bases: TGTGCCAGCAGTTCCCCCGGGACTAGCGGGGTAGATACGCAGTATTTT.

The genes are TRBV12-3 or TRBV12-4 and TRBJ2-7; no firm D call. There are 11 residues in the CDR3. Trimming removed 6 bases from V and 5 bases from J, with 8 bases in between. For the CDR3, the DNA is TGTGCCAGCAGCCGGACGGACGAGCAGTACTTC. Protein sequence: CASSRTDEQYF.

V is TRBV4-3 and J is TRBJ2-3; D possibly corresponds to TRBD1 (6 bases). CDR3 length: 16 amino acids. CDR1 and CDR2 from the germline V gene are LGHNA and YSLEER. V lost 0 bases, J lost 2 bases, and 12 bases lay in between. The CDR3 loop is CASSQDEGQFTDTQYF. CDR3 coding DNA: TGCGCCAGCAGCCAAGATGAAGGACAGTTCACAGATACGCAGTATTTT.

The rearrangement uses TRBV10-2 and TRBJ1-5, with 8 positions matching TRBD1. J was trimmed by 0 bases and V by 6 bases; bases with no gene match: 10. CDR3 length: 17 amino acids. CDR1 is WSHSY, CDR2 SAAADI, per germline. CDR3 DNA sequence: TGCGCCAGCAGACCGGACAGGGATCGCCTTAGCAATCAGCCCCAGCATTTT. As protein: CASRPDRDRLSNQPQHF.

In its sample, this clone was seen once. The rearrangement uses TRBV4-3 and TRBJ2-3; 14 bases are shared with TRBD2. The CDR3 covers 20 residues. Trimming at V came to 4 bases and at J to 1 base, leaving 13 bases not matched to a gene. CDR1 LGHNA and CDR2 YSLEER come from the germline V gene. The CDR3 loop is CASSLRLRLAGGLRTDTQYF. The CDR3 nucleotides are TGCGCCAGCAGCCTCCGACTCCGACTAGCGGGGGGGCTCCGCACAGATACGCAGTATTTT.

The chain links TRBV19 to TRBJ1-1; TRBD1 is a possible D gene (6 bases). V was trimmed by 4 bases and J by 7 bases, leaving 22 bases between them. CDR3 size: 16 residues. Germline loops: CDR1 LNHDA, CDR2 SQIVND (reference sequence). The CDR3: CASSKRGGAPEDEAFF. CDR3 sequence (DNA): TGTGCCAGTAGTAAGCGGGGGGGGGCACCAGAAGATGAAGCTTTCTTT.

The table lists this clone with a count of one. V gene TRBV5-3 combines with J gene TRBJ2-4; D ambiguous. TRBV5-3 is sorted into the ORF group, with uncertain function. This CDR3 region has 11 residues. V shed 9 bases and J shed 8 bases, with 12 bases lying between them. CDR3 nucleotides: TGTGCCATGGCGGATGAGGACATTCAGTACTTC. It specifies CAMADEDIQYF.

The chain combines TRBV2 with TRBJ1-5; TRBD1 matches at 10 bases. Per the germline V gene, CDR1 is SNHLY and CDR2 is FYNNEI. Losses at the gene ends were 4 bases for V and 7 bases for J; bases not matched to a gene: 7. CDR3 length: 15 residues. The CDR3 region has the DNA TGTGCCAGCAGTGGGGACAGGGGAAGAACCCAGCCCCAGCATTTT. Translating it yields CASSGDRGRTQPQHF.

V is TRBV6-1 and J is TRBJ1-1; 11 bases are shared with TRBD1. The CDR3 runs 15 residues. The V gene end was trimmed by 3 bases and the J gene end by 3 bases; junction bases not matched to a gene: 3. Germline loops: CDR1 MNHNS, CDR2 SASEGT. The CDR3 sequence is CASSDGDRGDTEAFF. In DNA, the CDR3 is TGTGCCAGCAGTGATGGGGACAGGGGGGACACTGAAGCTTTCTTT.

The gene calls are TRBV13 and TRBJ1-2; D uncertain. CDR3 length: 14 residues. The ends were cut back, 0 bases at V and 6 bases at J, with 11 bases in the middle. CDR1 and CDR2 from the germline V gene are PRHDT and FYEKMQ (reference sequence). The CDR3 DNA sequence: TGTGCCAGCAGCTTAGGGGCCCGGGTGGATGGCTACACCTTC. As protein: CASSLGARVDGYTF.

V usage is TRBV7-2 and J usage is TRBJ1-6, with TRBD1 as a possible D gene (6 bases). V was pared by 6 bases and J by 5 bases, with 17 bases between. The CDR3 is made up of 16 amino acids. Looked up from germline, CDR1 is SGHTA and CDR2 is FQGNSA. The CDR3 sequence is CASRIRGGANNSPLHF. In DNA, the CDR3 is TGTGCCAGCAGGATAAGAGGGGGGGCCAATAATTCACCCCTCCACTTT.

The DNA of the CDR3 is TGTGCCAGTAGTAAGGGACAGTCCTTGATGAGCTCTGGAAACACCATATATTTT. Encoded protein: CASSKGQSLMSSGNTIYF. The rearrangement joins TRBV19 to TRBJ1-3; the match to TRBD1 covers 7 bases. This CDR3 region has 18 residues. J gave up 0 bases and V 4 bases, and 12 bases lay outside the gene matches. Germline CDR1 and CDR2: LNHDA and SQIVND (reference sequence).

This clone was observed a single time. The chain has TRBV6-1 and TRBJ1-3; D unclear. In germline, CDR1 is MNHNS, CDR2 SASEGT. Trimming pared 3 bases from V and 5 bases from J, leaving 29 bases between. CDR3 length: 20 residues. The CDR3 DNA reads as TGTGCCAGCAGTGATACACCTCATACCCCGGGCCTTCTCGTAAGAAACACCATATATTTT. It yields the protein CASSDTPHTPGLLVRNTIYF.

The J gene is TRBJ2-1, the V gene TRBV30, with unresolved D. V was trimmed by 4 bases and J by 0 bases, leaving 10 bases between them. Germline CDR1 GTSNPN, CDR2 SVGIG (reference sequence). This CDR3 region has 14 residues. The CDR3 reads CAWIYGFSYNEQFF. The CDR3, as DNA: TGTGCCTGGATTTACGGTTTCTCCTACAATGAGCAGTTCTTC.

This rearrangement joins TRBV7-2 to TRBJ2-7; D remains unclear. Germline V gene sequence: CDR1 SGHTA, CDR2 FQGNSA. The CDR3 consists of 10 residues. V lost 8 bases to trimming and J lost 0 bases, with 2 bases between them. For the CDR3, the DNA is TGTGCCAGCGGCTCCTACGAGCAGTACTTC. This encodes CASGSYEQYF.

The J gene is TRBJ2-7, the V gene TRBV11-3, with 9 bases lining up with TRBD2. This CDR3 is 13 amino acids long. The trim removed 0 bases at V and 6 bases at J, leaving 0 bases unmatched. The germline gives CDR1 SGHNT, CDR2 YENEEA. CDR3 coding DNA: TGTGCCAGCAGCTTAGAGACTAGCGGCGAGCAGTACTTC. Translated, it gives CASSLETSGEQYF.

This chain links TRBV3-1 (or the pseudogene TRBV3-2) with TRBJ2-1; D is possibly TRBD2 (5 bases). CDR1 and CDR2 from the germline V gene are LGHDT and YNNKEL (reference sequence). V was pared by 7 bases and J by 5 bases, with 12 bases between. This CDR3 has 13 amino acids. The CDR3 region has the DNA TGTGCCAGCACCTCCCTGGGAGACAATGAGCAGTTCTTC. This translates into CASTSLGDNEQFF.

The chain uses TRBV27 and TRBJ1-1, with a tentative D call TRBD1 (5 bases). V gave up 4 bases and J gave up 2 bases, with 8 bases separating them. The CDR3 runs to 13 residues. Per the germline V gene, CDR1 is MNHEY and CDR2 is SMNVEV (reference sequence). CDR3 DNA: TGTGCCAGCAGTTCAGGGTCAAACACTGAAGCTTTCTTT. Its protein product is CASSSGSNTEAFF.

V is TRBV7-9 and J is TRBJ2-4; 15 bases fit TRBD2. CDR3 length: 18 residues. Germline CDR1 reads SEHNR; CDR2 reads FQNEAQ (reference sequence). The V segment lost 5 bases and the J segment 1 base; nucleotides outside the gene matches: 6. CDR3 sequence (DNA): TGTGCCAGCAGCCCGGGACTAGCGGGAGGTTGGGCCAAAAACATTCAGTACTTC. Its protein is CASSPGLAGGWAKNIQYF.

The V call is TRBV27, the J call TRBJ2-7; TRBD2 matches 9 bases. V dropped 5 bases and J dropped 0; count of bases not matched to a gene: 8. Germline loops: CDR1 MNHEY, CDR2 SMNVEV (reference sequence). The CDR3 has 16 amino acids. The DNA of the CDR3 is TGTGCCAGCAGTAGGATAGCGGGAGTGCTCTCCTACGAGCAGTACTTC. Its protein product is CASSRIAGVLSYEQYF.

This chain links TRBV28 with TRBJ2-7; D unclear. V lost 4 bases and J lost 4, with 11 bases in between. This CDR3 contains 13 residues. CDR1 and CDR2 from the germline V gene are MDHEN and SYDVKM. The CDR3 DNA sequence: TGTGCCAGCAGTTATGCCCCAGGTTACGAGCAGTACTTC. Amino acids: CASSYAPGYEQYF. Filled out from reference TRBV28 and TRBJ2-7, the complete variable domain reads DVKVTQSSRYLVKRTGEKVFLECVQDMDHENMFWYRQDPGLGLRLIYFSYDVKMKEKGDIPEGYSVSREKKERFSLILESASTNQTSMYLCASSYAPGYEQYFGPGTRLTVT.

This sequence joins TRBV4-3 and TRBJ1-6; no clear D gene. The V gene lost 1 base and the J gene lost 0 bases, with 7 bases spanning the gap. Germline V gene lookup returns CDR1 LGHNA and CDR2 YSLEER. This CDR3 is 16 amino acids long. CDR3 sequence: CASSQARSSYNSPLHF. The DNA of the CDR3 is TGCGCCAGCAGCCAAGCTAGAAGCTCCTATAATTCACCCCTCCACTTT.

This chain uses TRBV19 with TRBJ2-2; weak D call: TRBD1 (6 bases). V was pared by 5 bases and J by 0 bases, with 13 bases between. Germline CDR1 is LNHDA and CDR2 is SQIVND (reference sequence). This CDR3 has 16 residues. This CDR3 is CASSEQGRTNTGELFF. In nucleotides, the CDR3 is TGTGCCAGTAGTGAACAGGGACGGACGAACACCGGGGAGCTGTTTTTT.

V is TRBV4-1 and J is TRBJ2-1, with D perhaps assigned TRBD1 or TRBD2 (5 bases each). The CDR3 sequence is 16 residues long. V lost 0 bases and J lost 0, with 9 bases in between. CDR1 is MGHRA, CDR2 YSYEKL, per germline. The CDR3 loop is CASSQEAGSSYNEQFF. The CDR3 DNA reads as TGCGCCAGCAGCCAAGAGGCAGGGAGCTCCTACAATGAGCAGTTCTTC.

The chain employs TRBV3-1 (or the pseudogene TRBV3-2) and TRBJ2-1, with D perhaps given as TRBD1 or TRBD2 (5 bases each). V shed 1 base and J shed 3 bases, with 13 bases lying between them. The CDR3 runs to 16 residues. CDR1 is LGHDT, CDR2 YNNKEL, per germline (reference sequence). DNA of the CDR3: TGTGCCAGCAGCCAAGTCAAGGGGACCCTCTACAATGAGCAGTTCTTC. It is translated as CASSQVKGTLYNEQFF.

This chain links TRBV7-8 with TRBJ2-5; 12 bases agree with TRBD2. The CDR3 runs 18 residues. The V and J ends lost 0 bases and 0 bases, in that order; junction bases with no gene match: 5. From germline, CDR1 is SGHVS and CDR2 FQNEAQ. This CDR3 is CASSLARLAGADQETQYF. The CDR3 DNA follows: TGTGCCAGCAGCTTAGCGCGACTAGCGGGGGCCGACCAAGAGACCCAGTACTTC.